This paragraph reports one T cell receptor (beta chain). The sample originates from a study of blood T cell repertoires in COVID-19. Germline V gene lookup returns CDR1 SGHDT and CDR2 YYEEEE. Unmatched junction bases numbered 5, after V lost 4 bases and J lost 4 bases. This CDR3 has 15 residues. Assay used: immunoSEQ multiplex PCR; TCRdb lists only in-frame clones, some missing. The sample has approximately 130,000 clones; 85% are singletons. The sequenced sample was peripheral blood. The clonotype originates from a man in his fifties or sixties with acute or convalescent COVID-19. This chain connects TRBV5-6 to TRBJ2-1; 10 bases fit TRBD2. CDR3 sequence: CASSPGTSAYNEQFF. CDR3 nucleotide sequence: TGTGCCAGCAGCCCCGGGACTAGCGCTTACAATGAGCAGTTCTTC.